Below are 15 T cell receptor beta chains sequenced from a single sample in a study of blood T cell repertoires in COVID-19. Some clones are missing from TCRdb's copy, which holds only in-frame ones; the method was immunoSEQ multiplex PCR. The data contain hundreds of thousands of clones, around 89% of them singletons. The sequenced sample consisted of PBMCs or T cells enriched from blood (not recorded which). The receptor source for this set is a man younger than 45 who had recovered from COVID-19.

This chain uses TRBV7-8 with TRBJ1-5; perhaps TRBD1 as D (6 bases). V was pared by 4 bases and J by 0 bases, with 10 bases between. CDR1 and CDR2 from the germline V gene are SGHVS and FQNEAQ. CDR3 length equals 15 residues. CDR3 in amino acids: CASSYGTHSNQPQHF. CDR3 DNA sequence: TGTGCCAGCAGCTACGGGACACATAGCAATCAGCCCCAGCATTTT.

The V call is TRBV24-1, the J call TRBJ1-2, with 11 positions matching TRBD1. Unmatched junction bases numbered 5, after V lost 1 base and J lost 8 bases. Germline values: CDR1 KGHDR, CDR2 SFDVKD. The CDR3 consists of 15 residues. This chain's CDR3 is CATSDFGQGAEGYTF. CDR3 nucleotides: TGTGCCACCAGTGATTTTGGACAGGGGGCGGAAGGCTACACCTTC.

The chain has TRBV3-1 (or the pseudogene TRBV3-2) and TRBJ1-2; D uncertain. CDR3 length: 13 residues. The V and J ends lost 1 base and 4 bases respectively, with 7 bases between them. From germline, CDR1 is LGHDT and CDR2 YNNKEL (reference sequence). The DNA of the CDR3 is TGTGCCAGCAGCCAAGCTTTGAGCTATGGCTACACCTTC. This encodes CASSQALSYGYTF.

Concerning this clone itself: One end of the junction fails to match germline, which may point to a read error. V usage is TRBV5-3 and J usage is TRBJ2-1; a possible D gene is TRBD2 (6 bases). Being an ORF, TRBV5-3 has a function that is uncertain. This CDR3 has 13 amino acids. Here the CDR3 DNA reads TGTGTCAGAAGCTTGGCGGGGAAAAATGAGCAGTTCTTC. Its protein is CVRSLAGKNEQFF.

J is TRBJ1-2 and V is TRBV29-1, with a tentative D call TRBD1 (6 bases). V was shortened by 7 bases and J by 5 bases, with 14 bases between the two germline ends. This CDR3 is 12 amino acids long. Germline CDR1 and CDR2: SQVTM and ANQGSEA. The DNA for the CDR3 is TGCAGCGGGGCAGGGGCTGGGTATGGCTACACCTTC. Its protein product is CSGAGAGYGYTF. The whole variable domain, remainder taken from reference TRBV29-1 and TRBJ1-2, is SAVISQKPSRDICQRGTSLTIQCQVDSQVTMMFWYRQQPGQSLTLIATANQGSEATYESGFVIDKFPISRPNLTFSTLTVSNMSPEDSSIYLCSGAGAGYGYTFGSGTRLTVV.

The chain couples TRBV15 to TRBJ1-6; perhaps TRBD1 as D (5 bases). Trimming cost V 6 bases and J 10 bases, with 19 bases left between them. Germline V lookup: CDR1 LNHNV, CDR2 YYDKDF (reference sequence). The CDR3 contains 15 residues. The CDR3 DNA sequence: TGTGCCACCAGTCCCGGGCAAGGGGTCGGCTCACCCCTCCACTTT. This translates into CATSPGQGVGSPLHF.

This chain links TRBV19 with TRBJ1-4; unclear D gene. Per germline, CDR1 LNHDA and CDR2 SQIVND (reference sequence). This CDR3 contains 15 residues. V shed 3 bases and J shed 0 bases, with 8 bases lying between them. The CDR3 nucleotides read TGTGCCAGTAGTATTAGGGAGACAACTAATGAAAAACTGTTTTTT. The encoded protein is CASSIRETTNEKLFF.

This chain links TRBV9 with TRBJ1-5, with 10 nucleotides matching TRBD1. The V gene end was trimmed by 3 bases and the J gene end by 2 bases; junction bases not matched to a gene: 5. CDR1 SGDLS and CDR2 YYNGEE come from the germline V gene. This CDR3 has 16 amino acids. The CDR3 DNA reads as TGTGCCAGCAGCGCGGGACAGGGGATCCGCAATCAGCCCCAGCATTTT. Translated, it gives CASSAGQGIRNQPQHF. Full variable domain (outside the CDR3, taken from reference TRBV9 and TRBJ1-5): DSGVTQTPKHLITATGQRVTLRCSPRSGDLSVYWYQQSLDQGLQFLIQYYNGEERAKGNILERFSAQQFPDLHSELNLSSLELGDSALYFCASSAGQGIRNQPQHFGDGTRLSIL.

The chain combines TRBV7-9 with TRBJ1-4; the match to TRBD1 covers 8 bases. Germline CDR1 and CDR2: SEHNR and FQNEAQ (reference sequence). Trimming cost V 5 bases and J 13 bases; bases outside gene matches: 6. This CDR3 is built from 12 residues. The CDR3 is CASSRTGLRLFF. CDR3 nucleotide sequence: TGTGCCAGCAGCAGGACAGGGTTGAGACTGTTTTTT.

This chain uses TRBV6-5 with TRBJ1-1; maybe TRBD1 (6 bases). Trimming cost V 7 bases and J 1 base, with 10 bases left between them. This CDR3 is built from 13 residues. The germline gives CDR1 MNHEY, CDR2 SVGAGI. The CDR3 loop reads CASNIQGNTEAFF. Written as DNA, the CDR3 is TGTGCCAGCAACATACAGGGGAACACTGAAGCTTTCTTT.

The chain is built from TRBV28 and TRBJ2-7; possibly TRBD2 for D (6 bases). Germline-derived CDR1 and CDR2 are MDHEN and SYDVKM. The CDR3 sequence is 15 residues long. Trimming shortened V by 3 bases and J by 0 bases, and 12 bases separated the two germline ends. The DNA of the CDR3 is TGTGCCAGCAGTTTTCGGGGGAGTGGCTCCTACGAGCAGTACTTC. Translating it yields CASSFRGSGSYEQYF.

The rearrangement joins TRBV2 to TRBJ2-1; 7 nucleotides match TRBD2. The CDR3 runs to 15 residues. Germline CDR1 and CDR2: SNHLY and FYNNEI. V lost 7 bases, J lost 5 bases, and 11 bases stayed unmatched. Here the CDR3 DNA reads TGTGCCAGCACTCTGGGCGGGAGTGGACACAATGAGCAGTTCTTC. Translating gives CASTLGGSGHNEQFF.

The genes are TRBV5-1 and TRBJ2-7; TRBD2 aligns across 8 bases. This CDR3 contains 15 residues. Unmatched junction bases numbered 12, after V lost 4 bases and J lost 6 bases. CDR1 and CDR2 (germline): SGHRS, YFSETQ. The CDR3, as DNA: TGCGCCAGCAGCCTCCAGCGGGGGTCAATAAGCGAGCAGTACTTC. Translated, it gives CASSLQRGSISEQYF.

This chain connects TRBV5-1 to TRBJ2-7; TRBD1 agrees at 10 bases. Trimming at V came to 2 bases and at J to 3 bases, leaving 5 bases not matched to a gene. Germline lookup yields CDR1 SGHRS and CDR2 YFSETQ. CDR3 length: 15 amino acids. CDR3 DNA: TGCGCCAGCAGCTTCGGACAGGGGGTTGGCTACGAGCAGTACTTC. This gives the protein CASSFGQGVGYEQYF.

The chain is built from TRBV13 and TRBJ1-5; TRBD1 matches at 7 bases. There are 16 residues in the CDR3. Germline V gene sequence: CDR1 PRHDT, CDR2 FYEKMQ (reference sequence). Unmatched junction bases numbered 7, after V lost 5 bases and J lost 0 bases. The CDR3 spells CASSLRGQASNQPQHF. CDR3 nucleotide sequence: TGTGCCAGCAGCCTACGAGGACAGGCTAGCAATCAGCCCCAGCATTTT.